One and the same sample provided the 10 T cell receptor beta chains below, sequenced in a study of blood T cell repertoires in COVID-19. Only in-frame clones appear in the TCRdb table, and some are missing; sequencing was by immunoSEQ multiplex PCR. The table shows 100,000 to 150,000 clones, with about nine tenths occurring only once. Sequencing was performed on peripheral blood. Source of these receptors: a human donor in a cohort sampled during active COVID-19.

The chain recombines TRBV4-1 with TRBJ2-5; D possibly corresponds to TRBD1 (6 bases). Germline CDR1 and CDR2: MGHRA and YSYEKL. The CDR3 extends over 11 amino acids. V was clipped by 11 bases and J by 1 base, with 8 bases between them. Here the CDR3 DNA reads TGCGCCGCAGGGGCCCAAGAGACCCAGTACTTC. Translating it yields CAAGAQETQYF.

The V call is TRBV20-1, the J call TRBJ2-1, with D perhaps matching TRBD2 (6 bases). Between the trimmed V and J ends, which lost 3 bases and 10 bases, there was a span of 19 bases. Germline CDR1 reads DFQATT; CDR2 reads SNEGSKA (reference sequence). The CDR3 is 14 amino acids. CDR3 region: CSASGSGPIAEQFF. Written as DNA, the CDR3 is TGCAGTGCTAGTGGTAGCGGCCCCATCGCGGAGCAGTTCTTC.

This sequence joins TRBV11-2 and TRBJ2-7; 8 nucleotides agree with TRBD2. The germline gives CDR1 SGHAT, CDR2 FQNNGV. CDR3 length equals 15 residues. J was trimmed by 0 bases and V by 3 bases; bases with no gene match: 4. DNA for the CDR3: TGTGCCAGCAGCTTTATAGGGACTAGCTCCTACGAGCAGTACTTC. Translated: CASSFIGTSSYEQYF.

This chain joins TRBV5-1 and TRBJ1-2, with D possibly matching TRBD1 (5 bases). V dropped 1 base and J dropped 8 bases, with 12 bases sitting between them. CDR1 is SGHRS, CDR2 YFSETQ, per germline. The length of the CDR3 is 13 residues. DNA of the CDR3: TGCGCCAGCAGCTTGTCCGACAGTGACGGCTACACCTTC. Translating it yields CASSLSDSDGYTF.

The rearrangement links TRBV24-1 to TRBJ1-5; 8 bases map to TRBD1. Germline V CDR1 and CDR2: KGHDR, SFDVKD. V trimming: 3 bases; J trimming: 5 bases; junction bases outside the gene matches: 2. The CDR3 is 14 residues long. CDR3 in DNA: TGTGCCACCAGTGATCCAGGGGGCCATCAGCCCCAGCATTTT. Residues: CATSDPGGHQPQHF.

The gene calls are TRBV3-1 (or the pseudogene TRBV3-2) and TRBJ2-2, with TRBD2 matching over 10 bases. Germline V gene data show CDR1 as LGHDT and CDR2 as YNNKEL (reference sequence). There are 13 residues in the CDR3. V lost 6 bases, J lost 7 bases, and 2 bases stayed unmatched. As DNA, the CDR3 is TGTGCCAGCAGTCCTAGCGGGGGCGGGGAGCTGTTTTTT. This sequence encodes CASSPSGGGELFF.

V gene TRBV7-3 combines with J gene TRBJ2-1; possible D gene TRBD1, 5 bases. The CDR3 runs to 16 residues. Germline CDR1 and CDR2: SGHTA and FQGTGA. Trimming shortened V by 5 bases and J by 3 bases, and 17 bases separated the two germline ends. The DNA for the CDR3 is TGTGCCAGCAGCCAAAGGGGCGGAGAAAACTACAATGAGCAGTTCTTC. This translates into CASSQRGGENYNEQFF.

CDR3 region: CAISDRGDTQYF. The CDR3 DNA sequence: TGTGCCATCAGCGATCGGGGGGATACGCAGTATTTT. The chain uses TRBV10-3 and TRBJ2-3, with D perhaps matching TRBD2 (6 bases). Germline CDR1 ENHRY, CDR2 SYGVKD. V was cut by 6 bases and J by 6 bases, with 10 bases left in between. The CDR3 has 12 residues.

This chain links TRBV14 with TRBJ2-5, with 11 bases lining up with TRBD2. Germline V gene sequence: CDR1 SGHDN, CDR2 FVKESK. J was trimmed by 9 bases and V by 1 base; bases with no gene match: 10. The CDR3 length is 16 residues. CDR3 coding DNA: TGTGCCAGCAGCCAAGCTCTAGCGGGGGGCCACTCTTCCCAGTACTTC. This sequence encodes CASSQALAGGHSSQYF. Variable domain in full (rest from reference TRBV14 and TRBJ2-5): EAGVTQFPSHSVIEKGQTVTLRCDPISGHDNLYWYRRVMGKEIKFLLHFVKESKQDESGMPNNRFLAERTGGTYSTLKVQPAELEDSGVYFCASSQALAGGHSSQYFGPGTRLLVL.

The chain recombines TRBV19 with TRBJ1-5; weak D call: TRBD1 (5 bases). This CDR3 is built from 13 residues. Germline V CDR1 and CDR2: LNHDA, SQIVND (reference sequence). Trimming pared 6 bases from V and 5 bases from J, leaving 11 bases between. In DNA, the CDR3 is TGTGCCAGTAGCCCAGGGTCCCATCAGCCCCAGCATTTT. Its protein is CASSPGSHQPQHF.